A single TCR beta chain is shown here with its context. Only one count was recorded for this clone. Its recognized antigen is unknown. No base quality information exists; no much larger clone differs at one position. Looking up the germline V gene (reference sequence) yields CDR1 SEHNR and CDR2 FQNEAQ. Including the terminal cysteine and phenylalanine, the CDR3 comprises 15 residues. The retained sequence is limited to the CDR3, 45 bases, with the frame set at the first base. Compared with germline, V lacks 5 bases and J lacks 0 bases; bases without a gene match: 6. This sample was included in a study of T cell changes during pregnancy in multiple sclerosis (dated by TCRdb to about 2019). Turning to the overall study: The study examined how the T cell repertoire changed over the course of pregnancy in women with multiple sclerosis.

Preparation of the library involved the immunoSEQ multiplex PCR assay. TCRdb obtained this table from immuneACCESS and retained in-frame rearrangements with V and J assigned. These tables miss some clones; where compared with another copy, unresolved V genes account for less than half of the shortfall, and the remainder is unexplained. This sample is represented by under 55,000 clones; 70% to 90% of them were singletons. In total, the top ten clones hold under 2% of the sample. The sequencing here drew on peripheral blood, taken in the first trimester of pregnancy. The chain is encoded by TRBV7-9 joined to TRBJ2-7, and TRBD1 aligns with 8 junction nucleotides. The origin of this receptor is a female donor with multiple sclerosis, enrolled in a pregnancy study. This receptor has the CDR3 CASSPRDRSSYEQYF. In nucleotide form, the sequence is TGTGCCAGCAGCCCTCGGGACAGGAGCTCCTACGAGCAGTACTTC.